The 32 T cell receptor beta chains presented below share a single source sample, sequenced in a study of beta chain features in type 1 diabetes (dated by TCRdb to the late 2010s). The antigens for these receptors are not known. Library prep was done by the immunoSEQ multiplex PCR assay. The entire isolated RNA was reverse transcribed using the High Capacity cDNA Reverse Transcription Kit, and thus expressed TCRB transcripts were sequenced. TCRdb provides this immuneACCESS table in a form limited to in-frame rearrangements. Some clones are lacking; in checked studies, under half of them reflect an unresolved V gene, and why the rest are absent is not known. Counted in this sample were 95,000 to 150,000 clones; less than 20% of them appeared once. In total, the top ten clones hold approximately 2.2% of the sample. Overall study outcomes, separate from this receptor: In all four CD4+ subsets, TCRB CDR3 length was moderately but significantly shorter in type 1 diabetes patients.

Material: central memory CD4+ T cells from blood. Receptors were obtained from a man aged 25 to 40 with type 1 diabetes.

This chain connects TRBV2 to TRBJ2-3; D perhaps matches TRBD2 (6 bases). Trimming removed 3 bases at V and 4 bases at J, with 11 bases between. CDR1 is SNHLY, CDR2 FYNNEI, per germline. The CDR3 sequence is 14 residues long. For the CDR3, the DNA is TGTGCCAGCAGTGAGCGAGGAGGGGCAGATACGCAGTATTTT. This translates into CASSERGGADTQYF.

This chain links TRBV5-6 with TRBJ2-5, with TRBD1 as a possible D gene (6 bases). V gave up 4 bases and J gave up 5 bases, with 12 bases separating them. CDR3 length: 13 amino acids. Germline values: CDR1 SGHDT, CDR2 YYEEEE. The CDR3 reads CASSPLGGETQYF. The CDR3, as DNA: TGTGCCAGCAGCCCGTTAGGGGGTGAGACCCAGTACTTC.

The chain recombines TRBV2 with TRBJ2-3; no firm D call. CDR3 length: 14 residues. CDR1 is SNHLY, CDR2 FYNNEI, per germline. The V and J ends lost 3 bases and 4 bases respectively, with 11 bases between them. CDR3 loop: CASSEASASDTQYF. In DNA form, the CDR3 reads TGTGCCAGCAGTGAGGCTAGTGCCTCAGATACGCAGTATTTT.

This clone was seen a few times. The chain's CDR3 is CASGKSDTQYF. The CDR3 DNA is TGTGCCAGCGGAAAGTCAGATACGCAGTATTTT. The chain is built from TRBV4-2 and TRBJ2-3; no reliable D call. Germline CDR1 and CDR2: LGHNA and YNFKEQ. Trimming shortened V by 8 bases and J by 4 bases, and 7 bases separated the two germline ends. This CDR3 contains 11 residues.

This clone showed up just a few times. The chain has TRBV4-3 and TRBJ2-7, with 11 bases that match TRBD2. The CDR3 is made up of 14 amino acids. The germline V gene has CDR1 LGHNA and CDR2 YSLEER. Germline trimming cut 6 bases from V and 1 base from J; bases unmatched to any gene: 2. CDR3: CASSLAGGSYEQYF. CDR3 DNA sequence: TGCGCCAGCAGTCTAGCGGGGGGATCCTACGAGCAGTACTTC.

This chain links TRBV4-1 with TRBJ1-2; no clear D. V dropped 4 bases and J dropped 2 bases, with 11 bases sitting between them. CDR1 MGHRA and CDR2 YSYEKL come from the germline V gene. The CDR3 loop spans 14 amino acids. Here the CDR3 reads CASSLADGNYGYTF. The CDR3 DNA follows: TGCGCCAGCAGCCTTGCTGACGGAAACTATGGCTACACCTTC.

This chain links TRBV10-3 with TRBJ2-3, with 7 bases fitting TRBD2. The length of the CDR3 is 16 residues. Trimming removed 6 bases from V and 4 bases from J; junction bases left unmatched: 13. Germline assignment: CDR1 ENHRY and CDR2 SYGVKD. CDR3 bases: TGTGCCATCAGGGCCTCTGGCGGGGGTCGGTCAGATACGCAGTATTTT. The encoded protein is CAIRASGGGRSDTQYF.

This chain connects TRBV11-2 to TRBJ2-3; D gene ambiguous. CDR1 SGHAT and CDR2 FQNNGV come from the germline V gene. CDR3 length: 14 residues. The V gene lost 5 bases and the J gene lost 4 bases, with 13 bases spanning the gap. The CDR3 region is CASSPGVTADTQYF. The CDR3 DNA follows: TGTGCCAGCAGCCCTGGGGTGACGGCAGATACGCAGTATTTT. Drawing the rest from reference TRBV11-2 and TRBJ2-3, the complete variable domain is EAGVAQSPRYKIIEKRQSVAFWCNPISGHATLYWYQQILGQGPKLLIQFQNNGVVDDSQLPKDRFSAERLKGVDSTLKIQPAKLEDSAVYLCASSPGVTADTQYFGPGTRLTVL.

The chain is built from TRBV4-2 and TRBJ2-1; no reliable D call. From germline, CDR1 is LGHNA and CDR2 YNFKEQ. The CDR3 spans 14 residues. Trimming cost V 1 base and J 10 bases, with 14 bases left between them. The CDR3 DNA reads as TGTGCCAGCAGCCAAGGGAATCAGATCGGCGAGCAGTTCTTC. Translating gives CASSQGNQIGEQFF.

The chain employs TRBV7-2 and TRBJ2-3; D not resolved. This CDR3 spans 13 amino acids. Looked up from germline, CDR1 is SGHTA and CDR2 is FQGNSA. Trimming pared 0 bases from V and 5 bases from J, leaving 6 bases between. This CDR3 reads CASSLALKDTQYF. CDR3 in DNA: TGTGCCAGCAGCTTAGCTCTGAAAGATACGCAGTATTTT.

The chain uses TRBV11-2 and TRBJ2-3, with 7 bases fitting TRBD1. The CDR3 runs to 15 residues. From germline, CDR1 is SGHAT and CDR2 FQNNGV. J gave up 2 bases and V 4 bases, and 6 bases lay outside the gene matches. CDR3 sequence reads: CASSSRQGLTDTQYF. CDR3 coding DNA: TGTGCCAGCAGCTCACGACAGGGTCTCACAGATACGCAGTATTTT.

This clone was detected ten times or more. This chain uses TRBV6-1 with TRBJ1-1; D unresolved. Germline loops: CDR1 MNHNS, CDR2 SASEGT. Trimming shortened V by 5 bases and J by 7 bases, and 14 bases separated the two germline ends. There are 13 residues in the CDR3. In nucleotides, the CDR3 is TGTGCCAGCAGTACTGACCCGGTGGGTGAAGCTTTCTTT. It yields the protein CASSTDPVGEAFF.

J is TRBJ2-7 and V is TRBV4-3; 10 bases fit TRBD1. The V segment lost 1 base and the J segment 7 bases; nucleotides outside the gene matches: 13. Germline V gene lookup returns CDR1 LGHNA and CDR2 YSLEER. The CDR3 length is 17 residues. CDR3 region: CASSQVSAGQGLEEQYF. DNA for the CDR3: TGCGCCAGCAGCCAAGTGTCTGCGGGACAGGGGTTGGAGGAGCAGTACTTC.

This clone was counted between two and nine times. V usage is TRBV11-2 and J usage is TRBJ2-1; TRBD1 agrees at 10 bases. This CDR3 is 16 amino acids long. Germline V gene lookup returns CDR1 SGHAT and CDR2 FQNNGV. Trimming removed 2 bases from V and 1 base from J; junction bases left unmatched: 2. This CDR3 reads CASSLPDRGSYNEQFF. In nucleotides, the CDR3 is TGTGCCAGCAGCTTACCGGACAGGGGGTCCTACAATGAGCAGTTCTTC.

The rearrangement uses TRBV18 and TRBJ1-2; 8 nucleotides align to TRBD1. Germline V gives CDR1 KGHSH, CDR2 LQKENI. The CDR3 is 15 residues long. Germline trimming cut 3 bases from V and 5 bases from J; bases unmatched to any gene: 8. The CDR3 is CASSPGTGYRYGYTF. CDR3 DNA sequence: TGTGCCAGCTCACCCGGGACAGGTTATCGGTATGGCTACACCTTC.

This CDR3 reads CASSLEGNTGELFF. The CDR3, as DNA: TGCGCCAGCAGCTTAGAGGGCAACACCGGGGAGCTGTTTTTT. The V gene is TRBV5-1, the J gene TRBJ2-2; perhaps TRBD2 as D (5 bases). Germline CDR1 reads SGHRS; CDR2 reads YFSETQ. The CDR3 extends over 14 amino acids. V gave up 2 bases and J gave up 2 bases, with 7 bases separating them.

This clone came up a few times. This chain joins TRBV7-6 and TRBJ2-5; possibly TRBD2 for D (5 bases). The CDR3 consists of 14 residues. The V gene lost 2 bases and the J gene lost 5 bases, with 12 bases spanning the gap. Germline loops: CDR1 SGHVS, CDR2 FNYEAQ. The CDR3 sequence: CASSLSAGSETQYF. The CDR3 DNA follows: TGTGCCAGCAGCTTATCGGCGGGCTCGGAGACCCAGTACTTC.

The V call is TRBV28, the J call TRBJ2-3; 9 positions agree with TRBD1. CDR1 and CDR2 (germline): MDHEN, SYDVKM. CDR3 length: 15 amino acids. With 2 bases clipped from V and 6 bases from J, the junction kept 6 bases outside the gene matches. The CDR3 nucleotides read TGTGCCAGCAGTTTAGCACAGGGGGCAGCTGATACGCAGTATTTT. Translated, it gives CASSLAQGAADTQYF.

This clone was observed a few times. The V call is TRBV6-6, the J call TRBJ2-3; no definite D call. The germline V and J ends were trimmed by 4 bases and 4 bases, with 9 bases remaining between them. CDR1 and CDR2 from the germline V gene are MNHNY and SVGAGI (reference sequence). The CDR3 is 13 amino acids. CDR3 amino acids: CASSSGSPDTQYF. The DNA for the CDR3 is TGTGCCAGCAGTTCCGGGTCACCAGATACGCAGTATTTT.

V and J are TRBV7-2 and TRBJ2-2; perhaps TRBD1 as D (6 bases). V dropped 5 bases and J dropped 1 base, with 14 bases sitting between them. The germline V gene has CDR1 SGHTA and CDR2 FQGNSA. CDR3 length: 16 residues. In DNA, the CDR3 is TGTGCCAGCAGCGGGAGCAGGGGTAGGAACACCGGGGAGCTGTTTTTT. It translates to CASSGSRGRNTGELFF.

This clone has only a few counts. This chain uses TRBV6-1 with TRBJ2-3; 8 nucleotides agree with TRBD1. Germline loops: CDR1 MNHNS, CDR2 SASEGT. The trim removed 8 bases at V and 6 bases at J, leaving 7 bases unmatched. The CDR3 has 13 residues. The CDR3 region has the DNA TGTGCCAGCTTTTTCCAGGGGGCGGATACGCAGTATTTT. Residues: CASFFQGADTQYF.

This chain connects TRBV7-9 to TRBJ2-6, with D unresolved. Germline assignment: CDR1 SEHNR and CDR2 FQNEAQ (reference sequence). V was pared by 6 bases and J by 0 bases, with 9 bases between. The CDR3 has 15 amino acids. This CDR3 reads CASSFLGSGANVLTF. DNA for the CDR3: TGTGCCAGCAGTTTCCTTGGCTCTGGGGCCAACGTCCTGACTTTC.

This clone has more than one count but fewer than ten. The CDR3 is CASSLAFYEQYF. For the CDR3, the DNA is TGTGCCAGCAGCTTAGCGTTCTACGAGCAGTACTTC. This chain uses TRBV7-9 with TRBJ2-7; D is unclear. V was trimmed by 0 bases and J by 3 bases, leaving 3 bases between them. This CDR3 has 12 residues. Germline CDR1 reads SEHNR; CDR2 reads FQNEAQ (reference sequence).

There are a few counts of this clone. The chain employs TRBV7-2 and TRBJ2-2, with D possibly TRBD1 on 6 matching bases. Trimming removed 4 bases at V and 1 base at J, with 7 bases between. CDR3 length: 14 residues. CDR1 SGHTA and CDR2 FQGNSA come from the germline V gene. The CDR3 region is CASSWGQNTGELFF. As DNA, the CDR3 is TGTGCCAGCAGCTGGGGACAGAACACCGGGGAGCTGTTTTTT.

CDR3 coding DNA: TGTGCCATCAAAGGGTCGGGCCACGAGCAGTACTTC. Amino acids: CAIKGSGHEQYF. The chain has TRBV10-3 and TRBJ2-7, with D unresolved. Trimming pared 7 bases from V and 5 bases from J, leaving 12 bases between. Germline loops: CDR1 ENHRY, CDR2 SYGVKD. The CDR3 extends over 12 amino acids.

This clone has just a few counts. This chain's CDR3 is CSVARIGTDTQYF. The CDR3 nucleotides read TGCAGCGTTGCGCGGATAGGGACAGATACGCAGTATTTT. The chain carries TRBV29-1 and TRBJ2-3, with D uncertain. The CDR3 loop spans 13 amino acids. V lost 4 bases and J 3 bases, leaving 11 bases between the germline ends. Germline V gene lookup returns CDR1 SQVTM and CDR2 ANQGSEA.

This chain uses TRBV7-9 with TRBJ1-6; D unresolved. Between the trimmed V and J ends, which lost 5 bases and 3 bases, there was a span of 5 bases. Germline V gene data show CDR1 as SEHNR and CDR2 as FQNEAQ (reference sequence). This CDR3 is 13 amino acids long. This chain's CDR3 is CASSDIYNSPLHF. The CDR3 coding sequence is TGTGCCAGCAGCGACATCTATAATTCACCCCTCCACTTT.

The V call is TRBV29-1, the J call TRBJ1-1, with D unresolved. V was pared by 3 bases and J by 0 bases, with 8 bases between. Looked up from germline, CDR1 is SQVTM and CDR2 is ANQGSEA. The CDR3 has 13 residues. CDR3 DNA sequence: TGCAGCGTTGATACGGATATGAACACTGAAGCTTTCTTT. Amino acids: CSVDTDMNTEAFF.

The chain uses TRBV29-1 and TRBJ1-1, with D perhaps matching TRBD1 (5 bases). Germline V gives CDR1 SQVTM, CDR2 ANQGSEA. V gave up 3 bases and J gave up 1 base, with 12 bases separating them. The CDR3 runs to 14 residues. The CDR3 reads CSVDSGEANTEAFF. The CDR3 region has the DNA TGCAGCGTTGATTCGGGGGAGGCGAACACTGAAGCTTTCTTT.

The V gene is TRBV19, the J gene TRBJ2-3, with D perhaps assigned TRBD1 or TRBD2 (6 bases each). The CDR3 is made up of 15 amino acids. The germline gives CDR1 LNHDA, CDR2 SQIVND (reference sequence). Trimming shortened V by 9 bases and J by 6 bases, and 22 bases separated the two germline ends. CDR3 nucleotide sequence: TGTGCCAGCTGTAGGGGGGACGCGTCGTCGGATACGCAGTATTTT. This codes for CASCRGDASSDTQYF.

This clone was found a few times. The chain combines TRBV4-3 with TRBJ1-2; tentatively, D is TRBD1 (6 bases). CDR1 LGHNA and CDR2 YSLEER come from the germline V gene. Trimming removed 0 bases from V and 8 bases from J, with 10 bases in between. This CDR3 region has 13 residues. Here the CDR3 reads CASSQDYRDGYTF. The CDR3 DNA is TGCGCCAGCAGCCAAGATTACAGGGACGGCTACACCTTC.

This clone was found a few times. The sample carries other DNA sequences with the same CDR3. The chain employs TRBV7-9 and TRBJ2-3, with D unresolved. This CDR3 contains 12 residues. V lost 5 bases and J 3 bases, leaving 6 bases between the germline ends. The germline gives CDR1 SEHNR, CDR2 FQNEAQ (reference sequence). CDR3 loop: CASSRSTDTQYF. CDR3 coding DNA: TGTGCCAGCAGCCGGTCGACAGATACGCAGTATTTT.